These 16 T cell receptor beta chains came from one sample sequenced in a study of PD-1 blockade in classical Hodgkin lymphoma. Sequencing was performed with immunoSEQ multiplex PCR; in TCRdb, only in-frame clones are kept and a portion is missing. The sample yields tens of thousands of clones, about nine tenths seen once. Time point described: cycle 4 day 1 (C4D1), after 6 weeks of nivolumab. No patient escaped relapse after autologous stem cell transplantation, and brentuximab vedotin exposure varied. The material was peripheral blood mononuclear cells (PBMCs), obtained before the fourth cycle of nivolumab. Receptors were obtained from a human donor with classical Hodgkin lymphoma.

The rearrangement joins TRBV18 to TRBJ2-4, with 7 positions matching TRBD1. Germline values: CDR1 KGHSH, CDR2 LQKENI. The CDR3 length is 17 residues. V was pared by 3 bases and J by 2 bases, with 10 bases of the junction left unmatched. The CDR3 loop is CASSPRNQGVTKNIQYF. CDR3 coding DNA: TGTGCCAGCTCACCCAGGAATCAGGGGGTAACCAAAAACATTCAGTACTTC. Complete variable domain (other parts from reference TRBV18 and TRBJ2-4): NAGVMQNPRHLVRRRGQEARLRCSPMKGHSHVYWYRQLPEEGLKFMVYLQKENIIDESGMPKERFSAEFPKEGPSILRIQQVVRGDSAAYFCASSPRNQGVTKNIQYFGAGTRLSVL.

CDR3 nucleotide sequence: TGTGCCAGCAGCCAAGAGGCGATAGCCGGGACAGGATTTGTGACTGAGCAGTTCTTC. Translated, it gives CASSQEAIAGTGFVTEQFF. The chain recombines TRBV4-2 with TRBJ2-1; 8 nucleotides match TRBD1. Germline V gene data show CDR1 as LGHNA and CDR2 as YNFKEQ. This CDR3 has 19 amino acids. J was trimmed by 9 bases and V by 0 bases; bases with no gene match: 19.

The CDR3 DNA reads TGTGCCAGTAGTATATCCCCACGTCGGACAGTTGCTGGAAACACCATATATTTT. This gives the protein CASSISPRRTVAGNTIYF. The chain is built from TRBV19 and TRBJ1-3, with a possible D match to TRBD1 (6 bases). Trimming took 2 bases from V and 2 from J, leaving 19 bases between them. Germline values: CDR1 LNHDA, CDR2 SQIVND (reference sequence). The CDR3 loop spans 18 amino acids.

The chain has TRBV5-4 and TRBJ2-3; TRBD2 agrees at 8 bases. CDR3 size: 18 residues. V lost 0 bases and J lost 5; bases outside the gene matches: 14. Per the germline V gene, CDR1 is SGHNT and CDR2 is YYREEE (reference sequence). The CDR3 coding sequence is TGTGCCAGCAGCTTGGAGTTTGTCGGGGGGGCCGTCGGAGATACGCAGTATTTT. Its translation is CASSLEFVGGAVGDTQYF. Based on the CDR3 plus reference TRBV5-4 and TRBJ2-3, the full variable domain is ETGVTQSPTHLIKTRGQQVTLRCSSQSGHNTVSWYQQALGQGPQFIFQYYREEENGRGNFPPRFSGLQFPNYSSELNVNALELDDSALYLCASSLEFVGGAVGDTQYFGPGTRLTVL.

The chain uses TRBV14 and TRBJ1-1; D ambiguous. The germline CDR1 and CDR2 sequences are SGHDN and FVKESK. The CDR3 has 14 amino acids. The V gene lost 0 bases and the J gene lost 1 base, with 6 bases spanning the gap. The CDR3 nucleotides are TGTGCCAGCAGCCAAGATGCAGGGAACACTGAAGCTTTCTTT. Protein sequence: CASSQDAGNTEAFF.

This sequence joins TRBV6-1 and TRBJ1-2, with a possible D match to TRBD1 (6 bases). Trimming stripped 5 bases from V and 6 bases from J, with 16 bases between. Germline values: CDR1 MNHNS, CDR2 SASEGT. The CDR3 totals 14 residues. As DNA, the CDR3 is TGTGCCAGCAGTCCCTCCGGGGGCGAGGATGGCTACACCTTC. It encodes CASSPSGGEDGYTF.

The chain employs TRBV5-1 and TRBJ2-5; possibly TRBD2 for D (6 bases). Germline loops: CDR1 SGHRS, CDR2 YFSETQ. The CDR3 has 13 amino acids. The V gene lost 4 bases and the J gene lost 3 bases, with 10 bases spanning the gap. Here the CDR3 reads CASSAGPEETQYF. CDR3 nucleotides: TGCGCCAGCAGCGCGGGGCCAGAAGAGACCCAGTACTTC. Full variable domain (rest looked up from reference TRBV5-1 and TRBJ2-5): KAGVTQTPRYLIKTRGQQVTLSCSPISGHRSVSWYQQTPGQGLQFLFEYFSETQRNKGNFPGRFSGRQFSNSRSEMNVSTLELGDSALYLCASSAGPEETQYFGPGTRLLVL.

The V gene is TRBV27, the J gene TRBJ2-7; TRBD1 matches 8 bases. Germline values: CDR1 MNHEY, CDR2 SMNVEV (reference sequence). The trim removed 5 bases at V and 0 bases at J, leaving 6 bases unmatched. The CDR3 consists of 15 residues. The CDR3, as DNA: TGTGCCAGCAGTCAGGACAGGGTTCTCTCCTACGAGCAGTACTTC. It encodes CASSQDRVLSYEQYF.

The J gene is TRBJ1-6, the V gene TRBV5-6; D gene unclear. Germline CDR1 SGHDT, CDR2 YYEEEE. Trimming cost V 1 base and J 0 bases, with 8 bases left between them. The CDR3 has 16 amino acids. The CDR3 bases are TGTGCCAGCAGCTTGTATGTTTCCTCCTATAATTCACCCCTCCACTTT. This codes for CASSLYVSSYNSPLHF.

V is TRBV19 and J is TRBJ2-5; D possibly corresponds to TRBD1 (7 bases). The germline V gene has CDR1 LNHDA and CDR2 SQIVND (reference sequence). This CDR3 has 15 amino acids. V lost 1 base and J lost 5, with 14 bases in between. CDR3 loop: CASSIGPGGGETQYF. CDR3 sequence (DNA): TGTGCCAGTAGTATAGGCCCAGGGGGAGGTGAGACCCAGTACTTC.

The V and J genes are TRBV30 and TRBJ2-7; 8 bases line up with TRBD1. Per germline, CDR1 GTSNPN and CDR2 SVGIG (reference sequence). CDR3 length: 14 residues. V lost 0 bases to trimming and J lost 5 bases; unmatched junction nucleotides: 6. CDR3 nucleotides: TGTGCCTGGAGTGTACTTGTGACAGGGGACGAGCAGTACTTC. It translates to CAWSVLVTGDEQYF.

The V and J genes are TRBV6-5 and TRBJ2-3; D remains ambiguous. This CDR3 is 11 amino acids long. Germline values: CDR1 MNHEY, CDR2 SVGAGI. With 7 bases removed from V and 6 bases from J, the gap between germline ends came to 8 bases. DNA for the CDR3: TGTGCCAGCAAGCGCGTGGATACGCAGTATTTT. Encoded protein: CASKRVDTQYF.

The chain is built from TRBV10-3 and TRBJ2-1; tentative D call: TRBD2 (6 bases). CDR1 and CDR2 from the germline V gene are ENHRY and SYGVKD. The CDR3 sequence is 13 residues long. The germline V and J ends were trimmed by 7 bases and 4 bases, with 11 bases remaining between them. The CDR3 region is CAINSGEYNEQFF. CDR3 DNA: TGTGCCATCAATTCGGGGGAGTACAATGAGCAGTTCTTC.

V is TRBV6-5 and J is TRBJ2-5; D unresolved. The germline gives CDR1 MNHEY, CDR2 SVGAGI. The CDR3 contains 12 residues. V was cut by 2 bases and J by 2 bases, with 3 bases left in between. CDR3 nucleotide sequence: TGTGCCAGCAGTTACGGGCAAGAGACCCAGTACTTC. This translates into CASSYGQETQYF.

The CDR3 sequence: CAWGRTATSTDTQYF. CDR3 coding DNA: TGTGCCTGGGGCCGGACAGCGACTAGCACAGATACGCAGTATTTT. This chain links TRBV7-9 with TRBJ2-3, with D possibly being TRBD1 (6 bases). This CDR3 contains 15 residues. Germline loops: CDR1 SEHNR, CDR2 FQNEAQ (reference sequence). V lost 11 bases and J 0 bases, leaving 18 bases between the germline ends.

The gene calls are TRBV27 and TRBJ1-1, with 7 bases lining up with TRBD1. J lost 4 bases, V lost 7 bases, and 6 bases had no gene match. This CDR3 comprises 13 residues. Germline V CDR1 and CDR2: MNHEY, SMNVEV (reference sequence). The CDR3 DNA reads as TGTGCCAGCAACCAGGGGGGCGGCACTGAAGCTTTCTTT. Protein product: CASNQGGGTEAFF.